These 18 T cell receptor beta chains came from one sample sequenced in a study of beta chain features in type 1 diabetes (dated by TCRdb to the late 2010s). The library was built by means of the immunoSEQ multiplex PCR assay. All of the isolated RNA was reverse transcribed with the High Capacity cDNA Reverse Transcription Kit, so expressed TCRB transcripts were sequenced. TCRdb mirrors the immuneACCESS table, restricted to in-frame sequences. Some clones are absent from its copies; in checked studies, under half trace to an unresolved V gene, and the reason for the others is unknown. Here the sample has 250,000 or so clones; about 26% occur a single time. The ten largest clones take up approximately 4% of the sample. The sample comprised central memory CD4+ T cells from blood. These receptors originate from a young man in good health.

V and J are TRBV4-2 and TRBJ2-7, with TRBD2 identical over 8 bases. V lost 5 bases, J lost 3 bases, and 3 bases stayed unmatched. Germline-derived CDR1 and CDR2 are LGHNA and YNFKEQ. CDR3 length: 13 residues. CDR3 DNA: TGTGCCAGCAGCTTGGCGGGGGGCTACGAGCAGTACTTC. It translates to CASSLAGGYEQYF.

The V and J genes are TRBV29-1 and TRBJ1-1, with 10 bases fitting TRBD1. V shed 5 bases, J shed 8 bases, and the junction held 5 bases outside the gene matches. Per the germline V gene, CDR1 is SQVTM and CDR2 is ANQGSEA. CDR3 length equals 12 residues. The CDR3 region is CSVWTGGSEAFF. The CDR3 DNA reads as TGCAGCGTTTGGACAGGGGGGAGCGAAGCTTTCTTT.

This clone was detected a few times. The chain is built from TRBV7-2 and TRBJ2-2, with D possibly being TRBD1 (5 bases). Germline V CDR1 and CDR2: SGHTA, FQGNSA. The CDR3 runs to 14 residues. Trimming removed 5 bases from V and 4 bases from J, with 11 bases in between. The CDR3 DNA reads as TGTGCCAGCAGCCCATCCAGGGTCACCGGGGAGCTGTTTTTT. It translates to CASSPSRVTGELFF.

A few counts support this clone. The chain recombines TRBV14 with TRBJ1-2; D gene ambiguous. Germline V CDR1 and CDR2: SGHDN, FVKESK. The V and J ends lost 1 base and 0 bases respectively, with 9 bases between them. There are 15 residues in the CDR3. CDR3 residues: CASSQVAHSNYGYTF. The CDR3, as DNA: TGTGCCAGCAGCCAAGTCGCCCATTCTAACTATGGCTACACCTTC.

The J gene is TRBJ2-2, the V gene TRBV6-1; 7 bases map to TRBD1. The V segment lost 6 bases and the J segment 4 bases; nucleotides outside the gene matches: 8. Germline values: CDR1 MNHNS, CDR2 SASEGT. This CDR3 is 15 amino acids long. The CDR3 loop is CASRTMTGLTGELFF. In DNA, the CDR3 is TGTGCCAGCAGGACCATGACAGGGCTCACCGGGGAGCTGTTTTTT.

The chain uses TRBV5-1 and TRBJ2-7; tentative D call: TRBD1 (6 bases). V was clipped by 0 bases and J by 4 bases, with 14 bases between them. The CDR3 contains 15 residues. Per germline, CDR1 SGHRS and CDR2 YFSETQ. In nucleotides, the CDR3 is TGCGCCAGCAGCTTGGAAGACTTTGGGACATACGAGCAGTACTTC. Translated: CASSLEDFGTYEQYF.

This clone was picked up a small number of times. V and J are TRBV27 and TRBJ2-7; perhaps TRBD2 as D (6 bases). V dropped 5 bases and J dropped 6 bases, with 14 bases sitting between them. The CDR3 runs to 13 residues. Germline V gives CDR1 MNHEY, CDR2 SMNVEV (reference sequence). The DNA of the CDR3 is TGTGCCAGCAGTCCCCGGGAGCACGGCGAGCAGTACTTC. It yields the protein CASSPREHGEQYF.

This clone was counted only a few times. The chain couples TRBV7-2 to TRBJ1-4; 8 bases match TRBD1. From germline, CDR1 is SGHTA and CDR2 FQGNSA. The CDR3 contains 15 residues. The junction had 10 bases not matched to a gene; V was cut back by 5 bases and J by 8 bases. The CDR3 is CASSTGQGEVEKLFF. In DNA form, the CDR3 reads TGTGCCAGCAGCACTGGACAGGGTGAAGTCGAAAAACTGTTTTTT. The full variable domain, rest sourced from reference TRBV7-2 and TRBJ1-4, is GAGVSQSPSNKVTEKGKDVELRCDPISGHTALYWYRQSLGQGLEFLIYFQGNSAPDKSGLPSDRFSAERTGGSVSTLTIQRTQQEDSAVYLCASSTGQGEVEKLFFGSGTQLSVL.

The chain joins TRBV7-2 to TRBJ1-5, with D possibly TRBD1 on 6 matching bases. With 5 bases removed from V and 6 bases from J, the gap between germline ends came to 11 bases. Germline values: CDR1 SGHTA, CDR2 FQGNSA. The CDR3 is made up of 13 amino acids. The chain's CDR3 is CASSQDRSQPQHF. CDR3 DNA: TGTGCCAGCAGCCAGGACAGAAGTCAGCCCCAGCATTTT.

The table lists this clone with a few counts. This sequence joins TRBV11-2 and TRBJ2-1; 10 nucleotides line up with TRBD1. The CDR3 extends over 16 amino acids. After removal of 2 bases from V and 7 bases from J, the junction contained 8 bases not matched to a gene. CDR1 and CDR2 (germline): SGHAT, FQNNGV. The CDR3 bases are TGTGCCAGCAGCTTATGGAGGACAGGGGGTGGTAATGAGCAGTTCTTC. Translating it yields CASSLWRTGGGNEQFF.

This rearrangement joins TRBV25-1 to TRBJ2-7; D might be TRBD2 (6 bases). V shed 1 base and J shed 4 bases, with 14 bases lying between them. This CDR3 has 15 amino acids. Germline V lookup: CDR1 MGHDK, CDR2 SYGVNS. In DNA, the CDR3 is TGTGCCAGCAGTGAATCAGGGACTTTACCTTACGAGCAGTACTTC. Its protein is CASSESGTLPYEQYF.

The chain links TRBV4-1 to TRBJ2-1, with 7 bases identical to TRBD2. V lost 4 bases to trimming and J lost 0 bases; unmatched junction nucleotides: 6. The CDR3 contains 16 residues. The V gene's germline CDR1 is MGHRA and CDR2 YSYEKL. The CDR3 region is CASSLGGGLSYNEQFF. The CDR3, as DNA: TGCGCCAGCAGCCTCGGCGGGGGTCTCTCCTACAATGAGCAGTTCTTC.

This rearrangement joins TRBV7-9 to TRBJ2-1; possibly TRBD1 for D (7 bases). The CDR3 extends over 15 amino acids. Between the trimmed V and J ends, which lost 5 bases and 3 bases, there was a span of 14 bases. Germline CDR1 SEHNR, CDR2 FQNEAQ (reference sequence). The CDR3 reads CASSLTQGGYNEQFF. The CDR3 DNA sequence: TGTGCCAGCAGCCTCACTCAGGGGGGCTACAATGAGCAGTTCTTC.

V and J are TRBV27 and TRBJ2-1, with a possible D match to TRBD2 (6 bases). Germline values: CDR1 MNHEY, CDR2 SMNVEV (reference sequence). The CDR3 covers 16 residues. With 3 bases removed from V and 5 bases from J, the gap between germline ends came to 17 bases. Here the CDR3 DNA reads TGTGCCAGCAGTTTGAGCCAGCGGGTAGGGGACAATGAGCAGTTCTTC. Translation: CASSLSQRVGDNEQFF.

This clone has more than one count but fewer than ten. V and J are TRBV19 and TRBJ2-1; TRBD2 matches 9 bases. With 5 bases clipped from V and 3 bases from J, the junction kept 5 bases outside the gene matches. From germline, CDR1 is LNHDA and CDR2 SQIVND (reference sequence). The length of the CDR3 is 15 residues. As DNA, the CDR3 is TGTGCCAGTAGTGTGACTAGCGGACTCTACAATGAGCAGTTCTTC. The encoded protein is CASSVTSGLYNEQFF.

The chain joins TRBV6-1 to TRBJ1-1; D might be TRBD1 (6 bases). CDR1 MNHNS and CDR2 SASEGT come from the germline V gene. This CDR3 has 14 residues. V lost 2 bases, J lost 7 bases, and 14 bases lay in between. The CDR3 sequence: CASSERGAESEAFF. CDR3 DNA sequence: TGTGCCAGCAGTGAAAGGGGGGCCGAGAGTGAAGCTTTCTTT.

This clone was counted only a few times. This sequence joins TRBV30 and TRBJ2-5; 8 bases are shared with TRBD1. The end of the DNA is better explained by TRBJ2-7, so the J call may be wrong. The V gene's germline CDR1 is GTSNPN and CDR2 SVGIG (reference sequence). The CDR3 runs 14 residues. The CDR3 bases are TGTGCCTGGAGTGTCGACAGGGGCCCCTACGAGCAGTACTTC. Protein sequence: CAWSVDRGPYEQYF.

This clone has a handful of counts. The chain links TRBV29-1 to TRBJ2-1; TRBD1 might be the D (6 bases). The CDR3 extends over 11 amino acids. Trimming took 4 bases from V and 8 from J, leaving 9 bases between them. Per germline, CDR1 SQVTM and CDR2 ANQGSEA. The CDR3 region has the DNA TGCAGCGTTGCCAGGGGCCATGAGCAGTTCTTC. Amino acids: CSVARGHEQFF.